Listed below are T cell receptor beta chains from one sample, sequenced in a study of OX40 agonist ivuxolimab in advanced cancers. The table came from immunoSEQ multiplex PCR; TCRdb's copy has only in-frame clones and leaves some out. The sample carries about 48,000 clones, approximately 89% recorded once. The sequences come from CD4+ or CD8+ T cells sorted from blood, collected in a trial of the OX40 agonist ivuxolimab. The receptors were gathered from an adult with an advanced solid tumor such as melanoma, head and neck, liver or kidney cancer. The conserved cysteine and the conserved F or W are not part of the CDR3 here.

V gene: TRBV9; CDR3 protein: ASSVGQSHDEQY
V gene: TRBV4-1; CDR3 protein: ASSPEGYGYT
V gene: TRBV6-5; CDR3 protein: ASSYSQPDTEAF
V gene: TRBV6-5; CDR3 protein: ASSLSGANVLT
V gene: TRBV19; CDR3 protein: ASSIVGLAGGTNEQF
V gene: TRBV27; CDR3 protein: ASSLGGDTEAF
V gene: TRBV6-5; CDR3 protein: ASSYYGLAYNEQF
V gene: TRBV27; CDR3 protein: ASSLGPDEQF
V gene: TRBV10-3; CDR3 protein: AIRGNGGNTEAF
V gene: TRBV10-3; CDR3 protein: AISPRTGVNTEAF
V gene: TRBV29-1; CDR3 protein: SVLQDRGLPNYGYT
V gene: TRBV4-2; CDR3 protein: ASSQGGAGSEQF
V gene: TRBV4-1; CDR3 protein: ASSPPGQGDYGYT
V gene: TRBV2; CDR3 protein: ASRPTGNTEAF
V gene: TRBV6-5; CDR3 protein: ASSYGAQGVTEAF
V gene: TRBV7-9; CDR3 protein: ASRHGALAGGGNEQF
V gene: TRBV7-6; CDR3 protein: ASSLAANTEAF
V gene: TRBV9; CDR3 protein: ASSYLHRDAEAF
V gene: TRBV9; CDR3 protein: ASSEPIRGFGYNEQF
V gene: TRBV15; CDR3 protein: ATSRVGGNTIY
V gene: TRBV19; CDR3 protein: ASRGGLDYGYT
V gene: TRBV7-8; CDR3 protein: ASSPYGTATRATNEKLF
V gene: TRBV28; CDR3 protein: ASSDPTGGSYGYT
V gene: TRBV19; CDR3 protein: ASVSGVLVGNTIY
V gene: TRBV11-2; CDR3 protein: ASSNRAHNEQY
V gene: TRBV9; CDR3 protein: ASSPPPWTGGSTDTQY